This entry lists 15 T cell receptor beta chains sequenced from one sample in a study of CD8+CD57+ T cells in acquired aplastic anemia. Both TCR beta VDJ combination and CDR3 sequence profiling were carried out. Genomic DNA was the template for this profiling. TCRdb independently ran MiXCR on the reads; one entry per CDR3 protein. The sample includes some 200,000 distinct CDR3 sequences, roughly half of them seen just once. Whoever was chosen for sequencing had shown CD8+CD57+ cell expansion by flow cytometry. The sequenced sample consisted of sorted CD4+, CD8+, or CD8+CD57+ T cells (not recorded which) from PBMCs. The receptors here all came from a human donor with aplastic anemia.

This clonotype was recorded only once. A much larger clonotype is one base distant, so this may be a read error. The rearrangement uses TRBV9 and TRBJ1-3; D unclear. The CDR3 consists of 14 residues. Germline values: CDR1 SGDLS, CDR2 YYNGEE. The V end was cut by 0 bases, the J end by 0 bases, with 4 bases between. The CDR3 protein is CASSVDVSGNTIYF. CDR3 in DNA: TGTGCCAGCAGCGTAGATGTCTCTGGAAACACCATATATTTT.

This clonotype was seen only once. This sequence may be a read error, since a much larger clone differs from it by one base. This chain joins TRBV6-1 and TRBJ1-1, with D perhaps matching TRBD1 (5 bases). With 1 base removed from V and 4 bases from J, the gap between germline ends came to 13 bases. CDR3 length: 15 residues. Germline V gene sequence: CDR1 MNHNS, CDR2 SASEGT. This chain's CDR3 is CASSEEAWGSTEAFF. CDR3 in DNA: TGTGCCAGCAGTGAAGAAGCGTGGGGGAGCACTGAAGCTTTCTTT.

At least ten counts were recorded for this clonotype. V gene TRBV4-1 combines with J gene TRBJ1-1; D is ambiguous. The CDR3 contains 13 residues. Germline V CDR1 and CDR2: MGHRA, YSYEKL. With 3 bases removed from V and 11 bases from J, the gap between germline ends came to 16 bases. The CDR3 sequence: CASSQGGAWAAFF. The CDR3 bases are TGCGCCAGCAGCCAGGGAGGCGCTTGGGCCGCTTTCTTT.

The V call is TRBV19, the J call TRBJ1-1; 8 bases map to TRBD1. The germline CDR1 and CDR2 sequences are LNHDA and SQIVND (reference sequence). V shed 8 bases and J 1 base; nucleotides not matched to a gene: 0. The CDR3 consists of 12 residues. CDR3 sequence: CASGQGNTEAFF. In DNA form, the CDR3 reads TGTGCCAGTGGACAGGGGAACACTGAAGCTTTCTTT.

This chain uses TRBV2 with TRBJ2-1; D might be TRBD2 (7 bases). CDR1 is SNHLY and CDR2 is FYNNEI in the germline V gene. The V gene lost 10 bases and the J gene lost 3 bases, with 13 bases spanning the gap. The CDR3 is 13 residues long. CDR3 sequence (DNA): TGTGCCACTCGGGGGGCAGTCTACAATGAGCAGTTCTTC. It specifies CATRGAVYNEQFF.

This clonotype showed up many times. This rearrangement joins TRBV11-3 to TRBJ2-5; 9 nucleotides match TRBD1. The ends lost 5 bases at V and 5 bases at J; junction bases unmatched: 9. The CDR3 is 15 amino acids. Germline V gives CDR1 SGHNT, CDR2 YENEEA. Here the CDR3 reads CASSPPGQGRETQYF. The CDR3 coding sequence is TGTGCCAGCAGCCCCCCGGGACAGGGACGGGAGACCCAGTACTTC.

On this clonotype itself: This may be a read error: a much more frequent sequence differs by one nucleotide. The chain employs TRBV9 and TRBJ1-4, with 8 bases fitting TRBD1. The CDR3 is made up of 15 amino acids. Germline values: CDR1 SGDLS, CDR2 YYNGEE. CDR3: CASSPQDREGEKLSF. CDR3 nucleotides: TGTGCCAGCAGCCCCCAGGACAGGGAGGGTGAAAAACTGTCTTTT. Variable domain in full (rest from reference TRBV9 and TRBJ1-4): DSGVTQTPKHLITATGQRVTLRCSPRSGDLSVYWYQQSLDQGLQFLIQYYNGEERAKGNILERFSAQQFPDLHSELNLSSLELGDSALYFCASSPQDREGEKLSFGSGTQLSVL.

The V and J genes are TRBV7-2 and TRBJ1-3, with D tentatively TRBD1 (6 bases). V was trimmed by 1 base and J by 0 bases, leaving 10 bases between them. From germline, CDR1 is SGHTA and CDR2 FQGNSA. The CDR3 has 16 amino acids. The CDR3 DNA sequence: TGTGCCAGCAGCTTAGGTACAGGGACCTCTGGAAACACCATATATTTT. Its translation is CASSLGTGTSGNTIYF.

Note on this clonotype: Possible read error: a much larger clone is one base away. The chain links TRBV5-1 to TRBJ1-2; D perhaps matches TRBD1 (5 bases). Germline CDR1 SGHRS, CDR2 YFSETQ. This CDR3 spans 13 amino acids. The V gene lost 4 bases and the J gene lost 6 bases, with 13 bases spanning the gap. CDR3 in amino acids: CASSLARDNGYTF. In DNA form, the CDR3 reads TGCGCCAGCAGCCTGGCCAGGGATAATGGCTACACCTTC.

The chain combines TRBV5-1 with TRBJ2-2, with D maybe TRBD2 (7 bases). The V and J ends lost 4 bases and 0 bases respectively, with 13 bases between them. The CDR3 spans 16 residues. CDR1 is SGHRS, CDR2 YFSETQ, per germline. For the CDR3, the DNA is TGCGCCAGCAGCCCTGGGGGGGGCGCGAACACCGGGGAGCTGTTTTTT. Its protein product is CASSPGGGANTGELFF.

This clonotype was seen a handful of times. The V call is TRBV18, the J call TRBJ2-6; perhaps TRBD2 as D (6 bases). CDR3 size: 16 residues. Trimming cost V 1 base and J 0 bases, with 7 bases left between them. CDR1 and CDR2 (germline): KGHSH, LQKENI. The DNA of the CDR3 is TGTGCCAGCTCACCACGGGGGGTCTCTGGGGCCAACGTCCTGACTTTC. It yields the protein CASSPRGVSGANVLTF.

This chain connects TRBV30 to TRBJ2-7; tentatively, D is TRBD1 (6 bases). This CDR3 has 11 amino acids. The V gene lost 4 bases and the J gene lost 5 bases, with 9 bases spanning the gap. Germline lookup yields CDR1 GTSNPN and CDR2 SVGIG (reference sequence). The DNA of the CDR3 is TGTGCCTGGAACAGGGTAGACGAGCAGTACTTC. Its translation is CAWNRVDEQYF.

This clonotype was detected only once. The J gene is TRBJ2-1, the V gene TRBV7-9; either TRBD1 or TRBD2 may fit D (5 bases each). The CDR3 runs to 13 residues. Germline CDR1 reads SEHNR; CDR2 reads FQNEAQ (reference sequence). V was trimmed by 1 base and J by 9 bases, leaving 10 bases between them. Written as DNA, the CDR3 is TGTGCCAGCAGCTTAGAGGGGACGAGTGAGCAGTTCTTC. Translated: CASSLEGTSEQFF.

This chain uses TRBV29-1 with TRBJ1-5, with a possible D match to TRBD1 (5 bases). CDR1 and CDR2 (germline): SQVTM, ANQGSEA. The CDR3 runs 13 residues. V lost 8 bases to trimming and J lost 3 bases, with 14 bases between them. CDR3 DNA sequence: TGCAGCTCCCAAGCGGGGGTCAATCAGCCCCAGCATTTT. Translated: CSSQAGVNQPQHF.

The chain links TRBV5-1 to TRBJ2-7; D gene ambiguous. Looked up from germline, CDR1 is SGHRS and CDR2 is YFSETQ. This CDR3 is built from 14 residues. The V and J ends lost 4 bases and 1 base respectively, with 12 bases between them. The CDR3 reads CASSQMTESYEQYF. The CDR3 DNA sequence: TGCGCCAGCAGCCAAATGACGGAGTCCTACGAGCAGTACTTC.